Shown below are 29 T cell receptor beta chains from a single sample sequenced in a study of blood T cells in healthy people across ages. Together with a sample-barcoded 5' primer, a J-beta primer mix was included in a second PCR lasting roughly 6 to 12 cycles. TCRdb re-derived calls from the 5' RACE reads in MiXCR, one entry per CDR3 protein. The repertoire includes about 590,000 distinct CDR3 sequences, about 28% of them detected once, and 15% to 19% sits in the top ten. Material: blood. All receptors derive from a woman older than 75 in good health.

The chain has TRBV4-1 and TRBJ1-1; TRBD1 aligns across 9 bases. This CDR3 spans 18 amino acids. Germline loops: CDR1 MGHRA, CDR2 YSYEKL. J was trimmed by 5 bases and V by 0 bases; bases with no gene match: 13. CDR3 nucleotide sequence: TGCGCCAGCAGCCAAGATCGGGACAGGGTAGTTGAGAAGACTGAAGCTTTCTTT. It specifies CASSQDRDRVVEKTEAFF.

The V call is TRBV7-7, the J call TRBJ2-7; 14 nucleotides agree with TRBD2. The CDR3 loop spans 15 amino acids. Germline assignment: CDR1 SSHAT and CDR2 FNYEAQ (reference sequence). Here the CDR3 reads CASSPRLAGGSEQYF. CDR3 DNA: TGTGCTAGTAGTCCTCGACTAGCGGGGGGGTCCGAGCAGTACTTC.

As for this clonotype: A read error may explain this, as a much larger clone is one base away. The chain recombines TRBV6-5 with TRBJ2-4; 11 bases are shared with TRBD1. The J call could be wrong; TRBJ2-7 is a better fit for the DNA end. CDR3 size: 13 residues. Germline assignment: CDR1 MNHEY and CDR2 SVGAGI. The CDR3 here is CASRRDRGGEQYF. The CDR3, as DNA: TGTGCCAGCAGGCGGGACAGGGGGGGCGAGCAGTACTTC.

The V gene is TRBV30, the J gene TRBJ1-1; D perhaps matches TRBD1 (5 bases). CDR3 length equals 12 residues. In germline, CDR1 is GTSNPN, CDR2 SVGIG (reference sequence). Trimming cost V 4 bases and J 3 bases, with 9 bases left between them. CDR3 residues: CAWTGRDTEAFF. In DNA, the CDR3 is TGTGCCTGGACAGGGAGGGACACTGAAGCTTTCTTT.

The chain employs TRBV30 and TRBJ2-7; 8 nucleotides align to TRBD1. This CDR3 has 12 residues. V shed 8 bases, J shed 0 bases, and the junction held 3 bases outside the gene matches. Germline V lookup: CDR1 GTSNPN, CDR2 SVGIG (reference sequence). For the CDR3, the DNA is TGTGCCCTCAGGGGGCTCTCCTACGAGCAGTACTTC. Protein sequence: CALRGLSYEQYF.

This clonotype turned up a few times. The V gene is TRBV27, the J gene TRBJ1-1; 10 bases line up with TRBD1. This CDR3 has 16 amino acids. The germline V gene has CDR1 MNHEY and CDR2 SMNVEV (reference sequence). The junction had 16 bases not matched to a gene; V was cut back by 8 bases and J by 7 bases. The CDR3 DNA reads as TGTGCCAGCCGTCGGAGGTTGGGGACAGGGGCCGTTGAAGCTTTCTTT. It yields the protein CASRRRLGTGAVEAFF.

The gene calls are TRBV20-1 and TRBJ2-3; TRBD2 aligns across 7 bases. The V segment lost 5 bases and the J segment 0 bases; nucleotides outside the gene matches: 2. Per the germline V gene, CDR1 is DFQATT and CDR2 is SNEGSKA (reference sequence). The CDR3 sequence is 13 residues long. This CDR3 is CSAGGGSTDTQYF. The DNA of the CDR3 is TGCAGTGCTGGCGGGGGAAGCACAGATACGCAGTATTTT.

The genes are TRBV4-1 and TRBJ2-7; a weak D match, TRBD1 (6 bases). CDR1 is MGHRA and CDR2 is YSYEKL in the germline V gene. The CDR3 contains 16 residues. V was trimmed by 4 bases and J by 5 bases, leaving 21 bases between them. The CDR3 DNA reads TGCGCCAGCAGCCCCACCGGGCGTCTCAGGGGACACGAGCAGTACTTC. This codes for CASSPTGRLRGHEQYF.

Note on this clonotype: A much larger clone differs by one base, so this may be a read error. The genes are TRBV20-1 and TRBJ1-1; tentative D call: TRBD1 (6 bases). CDR1 DFQATT and CDR2 SNEGSKA come from the germline V gene (reference sequence). Trimming removed 7 bases from V and 8 bases from J, with 17 bases in between. There are 12 residues in the CDR3. CDR3 bases: TGCAGTGTGGCGGAGGGGGAAGAGGAAGCTTTCTTT. Its protein product is CSVAEGEEEAFF.

This chain joins TRBV6-6 and TRBJ1-1; D unclear. Germline lookup yields CDR1 MNHNY and CDR2 SVGAGI (reference sequence). CDR3 length: 14 amino acids. V was trimmed by 2 bases and J by 0 bases, leaving 7 bases between them. For the CDR3, the DNA is TGTGCCAGCAGTTACGGGATATTGAACACTGAAGCTTTCTTT. Translated, it gives CASSYGILNTEAFF.

The V and J genes are TRBV20-1 and TRBJ2-7, with 9 positions matching TRBD1. Per germline, CDR1 DFQATT and CDR2 SNEGSKA (reference sequence). The CDR3 runs 14 residues. Trimming at V came to 0 bases and at J to 5 bases, leaving 5 bases not matched to a gene. The CDR3 DNA is TGCAGTGCTAGAGATCTCGACAGGGGGGACGAGCAGTACTTC. Translation: CSARDLDRGDEQYF.

This clonotype was picked up many times. This chain connects TRBV9 to TRBJ2-7; the D gene is possibly TRBD2 (6 bases). Germline assignment: CDR1 SGDLS and CDR2 YYNGEE. The ends were cut back, 3 bases at V and 7 bases at J, with 14 bases in the middle. The CDR3 loop spans 13 amino acids. For the CDR3, the DNA is TGTGCCAGCAGCGATGGGGAGGCCGGGGAGCAGTACTTC. It translates to CASSDGEAGEQYF. Full variable domain (missing parts from reference TRBV9 and TRBJ2-7): DSGVTQTPKHLITATGQRVTLRCSPRSGDLSVYWYQQSLDQGLQFLIQYYNGEERAKGNILERFSAQQFPDLHSELNLSSLELGDSALYFCASSDGEAGEQYFGPGTRLTVT.

The chain uses TRBV7-8 and TRBJ2-1; possible D gene TRBD1, 5 bases. CDR1 is SGHVS, CDR2 FQNEAQ, per germline. The CDR3 is 14 residues long. The germline V and J ends were trimmed by 8 bases and 7 bases, with 18 bases remaining between them. The CDR3 sequence: CASGSTGVDNEQFF. CDR3 nucleotides: TGTGCCAGCGGCAGCACAGGAGTGGATAATGAGCAGTTCTTC.

The CDR3 coding sequence is TGCGCCAGCAGCTTTGGACCCGGACCTGGCATTTACAATGAGCAGTTCTTC. As protein: CASSFGPGPGIYNEQFF. The chain combines TRBV4-1 with TRBJ2-1; D is ambiguous. The CDR3 totals 17 residues. CDR1 MGHRA and CDR2 YSYEKL come from the germline V gene. The V end lost 5 bases, the J end lost 4 bases, and 21 bases lay between the germline ends.

The chain has TRBV27 and TRBJ1-2; the match to TRBD1 covers 9 bases. The CDR3 is 15 amino acids. J was trimmed by 4 bases and V by 6 bases; bases with no gene match: 9. CDR1 and CDR2 (germline): MNHEY, SMNVEV (reference sequence). The CDR3 loop reads CASSPGTGNTYGYTF. Here the CDR3 DNA reads TGTGCCAGCAGCCCAGGGACAGGGAATACCTATGGCTACACCTTC.

This clonotype came up a few times. The chain carries TRBV20-1 and TRBJ1-1; D is unresolved. CDR3 length equals 16 residues. CDR1 is DFQATT, CDR2 SNEGSKA, per germline (reference sequence). V lost 0 bases, J lost 0 bases, and 14 bases lay in between. As DNA, the CDR3 is TGCAGTGCTAGAGATCGGTTGACTTTCATGAACACTGAAGCTTTCTTT. It yields the protein CSARDRLTFMNTEAFF.

V and J are TRBV20-1 and TRBJ1-5; 8 bases map to TRBD1. This CDR3 comprises 14 residues. After removal of 6 bases from V and 2 bases from J, the junction contained 6 bases not matched to a gene. Looked up from germline, CDR1 is DFQATT and CDR2 is SNEGSKA (reference sequence). In nucleotides, the CDR3 is TGCAGTGCACACGGACAGGGTGGCAATCAGCCCCAGCATTTT. It is translated as CSAHGQGGNQPQHF.

This clonotype appeared many times. The rearrangement joins TRBV20-1 to TRBJ2-7, with unresolved D. The CDR3 has 12 amino acids. Germline CDR1 DFQATT, CDR2 SNEGSKA (reference sequence). V lost 1 base to trimming and J lost 2 bases, with 6 bases between them. The CDR3 sequence: CSARGSTYEQYF. DNA for the CDR3: TGCAGTGCTAGAGGGTCTACCTACGAGCAGTACTTC.

Note on this clonotype: This may stem from a read error, because a much larger clone lies one nucleotide away. The chain recombines TRBV28 with TRBJ2-4; D perhaps matches TRBD1 (5 bases). The end of the DNA fits TRBJ2-7 better, so the J call may be wrong. Germline V gene sequence: CDR1 MDHEN, CDR2 SYDVKM. The CDR3 spans 14 residues. The CDR3 is CVTYNQGPSYEQYF. The CDR3 bases are TGTGTCACCTATAACCAGGGCCCATCCTACGAGCAGTACTTC.

This clonotype was seen at least ten times. The V gene is TRBV5-1, the J gene TRBJ2-6; 9 bases map to TRBD2. CDR3 size: 15 residues. V dropped 4 bases and J dropped 11; count of bases not matched to a gene: 10. The V gene's germline CDR1 is SGHRS and CDR2 YFSETQ. The CDR3 protein is CASSLLAGASDVLTF. CDR3 nucleotide sequence: TGCGCCAGCAGCCTCTTAGCGGGGGCCTCAGACGTCCTGACTTTC.

This clonotype showed up many times. This chain links TRBV7-3 with TRBJ2-2, with D tentatively TRBD2 (5 bases). Trimming left V 3 bases short and J 5 bases short, with 7 bases between. This CDR3 region has 13 residues. CDR1 SGHTA and CDR2 FQGTGA come from the germline V gene. In DNA form, the CDR3 reads TGTGCCAGCAGCTTCACTAGAACCGGGGAGCTGTTTTTT. It codes for CASSFTRTGELFF. Combining the CDR3 with reference TRBV7-3 and TRBJ2-2 gives the whole variable domain GAGVSQTPSNKVTEKGKYVELRCDPISGHTALYWYRQSLGQGPEFLIYFQGTGAADDSGLPNDRFFAVRPEGSVSTLKIQRTERGDSAVYLCASSFTRTGELFFGEGSRLTVL.

This clonotype has a handful of counts. V and J are TRBV9 and TRBJ1-1; no reliable D call. The V gene's germline CDR1 is SGDLS and CDR2 YYNGEE. This CDR3 spans 15 amino acids. Trimming removed 6 bases at V and 0 bases at J, with 15 bases between. In nucleotides, the CDR3 is TGTGCCAGCAACGTTCTCACGTCCATGAACACTGAAGCTTTCTTT. This codes for CASNVLTSMNTEAFF.

This clonotype was recorded at least ten times. CDR3 loop: CASSNAIGGFGETQYF. CDR3 in DNA: TGTGCCAGCAGTAACGCCATCGGGGGCTTCGGAGAGACCCAGTACTTC. The chain links TRBV12-3 or TRBV12-4 to TRBJ2-5; D possibly uses TRBD1 or TRBD2 (6 bases each). The V end was cut by 5 bases, the J end by 4 bases, with 20 bases between. The CDR3 consists of 16 residues.

The sample holds many counts of this clonotype. This chain joins TRBV5-1 and TRBJ2-1, with 7 bases that match TRBD2. The CDR3 is made up of 15 amino acids. The ends lost 2 bases at V and 6 bases at J; junction bases unmatched: 8. Looked up from germline, CDR1 is SGHRS and CDR2 is YFSETQ. The DNA of the CDR3 is TGCGCCAGCAGCTTTACTGCTAGCGGAGTCAATGAGCAGTTCTTC. Amino acid sequence: CASSFTASGVNEQFF.

This clonotype appeared a few times. The V and J genes are TRBV9 and TRBJ1-1, with D unclear. Trimming stripped 2 bases from V and 3 bases from J, with 11 bases between. Per germline, CDR1 SGDLS and CDR2 YYNGEE. The CDR3 is 14 amino acids. This CDR3 is CASSVGPFDTEAFF. The DNA for the CDR3 is TGTGCCAGCAGCGTCGGGCCCTTTGACACTGAAGCTTTCTTT.

The chain combines TRBV20-1 with TRBJ1-5; TRBD1 matches 7 bases. CDR1 and CDR2 (germline): DFQATT, SNEGSKA (reference sequence). The junction had 12 bases not matched to a gene; V was cut back by 5 bases and J by 2 bases. The CDR3 contains 16 residues. CDR3 sequence reads: CSAQGVRGDGNQPQHF. CDR3 nucleotides: TGCAGTGCTCAGGGGGTTAGGGGTGACGGCAATCAGCCCCAGCATTTT.

This clonotype occurred many times. This rearrangement joins TRBV9 to TRBJ1-1; D not resolved. Germline lookup yields CDR1 SGDLS and CDR2 YYNGEE. Trimming removed 1 base from V and 4 bases from J, with 8 bases in between. The CDR3 spans 13 residues. The chain's CDR3 is CASSVRGGTEAFF. DNA for the CDR3: TGTGCCAGCAGCGTACGGGGTGGCACTGAAGCTTTCTTT.

This clonotype was counted many times. CDR3 in DNA: TGTGCCAGCAGTCCGAGGTACCGTCTTTCCGGCACAGATACGCAGTATTTT. Translating gives CASSPRYRLSGTDTQYF. This sequence joins TRBV27 and TRBJ2-3; unclear D gene. The CDR3 has 17 residues. Germline CDR1 MNHEY, CDR2 SMNVEV (reference sequence). The ends were cut back, 5 bases at V and 1 base at J, with 19 bases in the middle.

Remarks on this clonotype: A read error is possible here, since a much larger clone lies one base away. V and J are TRBV5-1 and TRBJ2-7, with TRBD1 identical over 9 bases. The V gene's germline CDR1 is SGHRS and CDR2 YFSETQ. The CDR3 is 15 residues long. Trimming at V came to 3 bases and at J to 2 bases, leaving 6 bases not matched to a gene. CDR3 nucleotide sequence: TGCGCCAGCAGCTGGGGACAGGGTGCCCCCTACGAGCAGTACTTC. Translating gives CASSWGQGAPYEQYF.